The clone carrying this TCR beta chain was seen only a few times. Its specificity is unknown. These data come from a study of response to subunit inactivated influenza vaccine. Study results and limitations: There was a suggestion from the authors that each seasonal influenza vaccination recruits few new T cells.

Trimming took off 5 bases at V and 1 base at J, with 5 bases between the two ends. Per germline, CDR1 DFQATT and CDR2 SNEGSKA (reference sequence). The CDR3 is 12 residues long. TCRdb ran MiXCR on the RT-PCR reads and lists one entry per CDR3 protein. Of 290,000 or so distinct CDR3 sequences in the sample, about 20% were seen once. The sample here was PBMCs from blood, taken about 19 months after vaccination. The receptor was derived from a man aged 45 to 75 who received an inactivated influenza vaccine. This chain connects TRBV20-1 to TRBJ2-2; D is ambiguous. This CDR3 reads CSAGRNTGELFF. Here the CDR3 DNA reads TGCAGTGCTGGGCGGAACACCGGGGAGCTGTTTTTT.